A single sample is the source of the 4 T cell receptor beta chains below, sequenced in a study of blood T cells in healthy people across ages. A sample-barcoded 5' primer and a J-beta primer mix were used in a second PCR of roughly 6 to 11 cycles. Via MiXCR, TCRdb re-called the 5' RACE reads, giving one row per CDR3 protein. The table includes around 1.5 million distinct CDR3 sequences, around 36% detected once. Sequencing was performed on blood. The receptors originated from a woman aged 25-40 years in good health.

J is TRBJ2-1 and V is TRBV5-1, with 7 bases lining up with TRBD1. V dropped 0 bases and J dropped 0; count of bases not matched to a gene: 6. CDR1 and CDR2 from the germline V gene are SGHRS and YFSETQ. The CDR3 is 17 residues long. This CDR3 reads CASSLGTGYSSYNEQFF. In DNA form, the CDR3 reads TGCGCCAGCAGCTTGGGGACAGGTTATAGCTCCTACAATGAGCAGTTCTTC.

This clonotype occurred a few times. The V call is TRBV20-1, the J call TRBJ2-3, with 8 bases matching TRBD2. Germline V gene sequence: CDR1 DFQATT, CDR2 SNEGSKA (reference sequence). This CDR3 region has 14 residues. V was clipped by 5 bases and J by 3 bases; unmatched bases: 7. In nucleotides, the CDR3 is TGCAGTGCTCCACTAGCGGACCGAACAGATACGCAGTATTTT. It yields the protein CSAPLADRTDTQYF.

The V gene is TRBV10-3, the J gene TRBJ1-1; D not resolved. The CDR3 has 15 amino acids. The V end was cut by 4 bases, the J end by 1 base, with 13 bases between. Germline CDR1 reads ENHRY; CDR2 reads SYGVKD. The CDR3 DNA sequence: TGTGCCATCAGTGCGAATACGTATTCGAACACTGAAGCTTTCTTT. Amino acid sequence: CAISANTYSNTEAFF.

The DNA of the CDR3 is TGCAGTGCCAGACTAGCGGGGGGGCGACAAGAGACCCAGTACTTC. This codes for CSARLAGGRQETQYF. The chain combines TRBV20-1 with TRBJ2-5; TRBD2 matches 14 bases. V gave up 6 bases and J gave up 2 bases; unmatched junction bases: 5. Germline lookup yields CDR1 DFQATT and CDR2 SNEGSKA (reference sequence). This CDR3 is built from 15 residues.